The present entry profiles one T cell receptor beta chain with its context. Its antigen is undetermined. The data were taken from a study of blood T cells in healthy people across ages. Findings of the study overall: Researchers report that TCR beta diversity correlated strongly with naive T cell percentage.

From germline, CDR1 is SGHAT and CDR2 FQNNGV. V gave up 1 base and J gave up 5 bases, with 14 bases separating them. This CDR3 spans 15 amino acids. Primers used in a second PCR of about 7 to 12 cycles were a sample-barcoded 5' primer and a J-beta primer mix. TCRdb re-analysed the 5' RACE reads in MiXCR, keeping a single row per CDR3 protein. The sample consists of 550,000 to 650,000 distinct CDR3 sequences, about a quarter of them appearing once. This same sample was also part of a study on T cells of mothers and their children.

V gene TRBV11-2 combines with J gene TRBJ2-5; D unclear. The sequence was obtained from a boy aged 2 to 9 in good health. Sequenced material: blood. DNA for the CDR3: TGTGCCAGCAGCTTAGCCAGTGGCAGTGCGGAGACCCAGTACTTC. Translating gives CASSLASGSAETQYF.